The clone carrying this TCR beta chain was counted ten times or more. This sample stems from a study of T cells in Graves' hyperthyroidism and ophthalmopathy. The CDR3 regions of TCR beta were amplified from RNA transcripts. HTBI primers were the set used in a first-round RT-PCR of the TCR CDR3. One entry per CDR3 protein, called by TCRdb with MiXCR from the multiplex PCR reads. The table lists roughly 650,000 distinct CDR3 sequences, approximately 16% of them singletons, with roughly 3.3% in the top ten. CDR3 length equals 14 residues. Trimming left V 1 base short and J 3 bases short, with 11 bases between. The germline V gene encodes CDR1 SGHKS and CDR2 YYEKEE (reference sequence).

The genes are TRBV5-5 and TRBJ2-7; possibly TRBD2 for D (6 bases). Sequencing input: blood. The receptor was derived from a woman aged 40 to 49 with Graves' ophthalmopathy. The CDR3 loop is CASSLRRDLYEQYF. The DNA of the CDR3 is TGTGCCAGCAGCTTGAGGCGGGACCTCTACGAGCAGTACTTC.